The T cell receptor (beta chain) under discussion was sequenced for a study of cytomegalovirus exposure and HLA in healthy donors. The PCR employed 60 Vbeta primers together with 13 Jbeta primers. The protocol was immunoSEQ multiplex PCR, while the TCRdb copy is restricted to in-frame clones and leaves out a portion. The data contain about 160,000 clones, roughly 80% of them singletons. CDR3 length: 13 amino acids. Trimming cost V 0 bases and J 6 bases, with 8 bases left between them. Germline values: CDR1 SGHNT, CDR2 YYREEE (reference sequence). This clone came up a few times. The V and J genes are TRBV5-4 and TRBJ2-3; D perhaps matches TRBD1 (5 bases). This sequence originates from a man aged 40-55 years in good health and CMV-seronegative. The sequenced sample consisted of PBMCs. The CDR3 sequence is CASSLEGADTQYF. CDR3 bases: TGTGCCAGCAGCTTGGAAGGGGCGGATACGCAGTATTTT.